This T cell receptor (beta chain) was recovered during a study of T cells after yellow fever vaccination. Trimming left V 0 bases short and J 2 bases short, with 7 bases between. Germline V gene data show CDR1 as SGHTA and CDR2 as FQGNSA. This CDR3 region has 14 residues. Template switching with 5'RACE generated the TCR cDNA and added a universal primer site and UMIs. One entry per CDR3 protein, called by TCRdb with MiXCR from the 5' RACE reads. Among about 300,000 distinct CDR3 sequences listed, around 6.8% were seen once. This clonotype was seen many times. The TCR sequence derives from a man aged 18 to 30 who received the YFV17D yellow fever vaccine. This rearrangement joins TRBV7-2 to TRBJ1-1, with unresolved D. Source: PBMCs, taken more than 35 days after the first yellow fever vaccination. CDR3 DNA: TGTGCCAGCAGCTTAGCGAGCCTTAACACTGAAGCTTTCTTT. This translates into CASSLASLNTEAFF.